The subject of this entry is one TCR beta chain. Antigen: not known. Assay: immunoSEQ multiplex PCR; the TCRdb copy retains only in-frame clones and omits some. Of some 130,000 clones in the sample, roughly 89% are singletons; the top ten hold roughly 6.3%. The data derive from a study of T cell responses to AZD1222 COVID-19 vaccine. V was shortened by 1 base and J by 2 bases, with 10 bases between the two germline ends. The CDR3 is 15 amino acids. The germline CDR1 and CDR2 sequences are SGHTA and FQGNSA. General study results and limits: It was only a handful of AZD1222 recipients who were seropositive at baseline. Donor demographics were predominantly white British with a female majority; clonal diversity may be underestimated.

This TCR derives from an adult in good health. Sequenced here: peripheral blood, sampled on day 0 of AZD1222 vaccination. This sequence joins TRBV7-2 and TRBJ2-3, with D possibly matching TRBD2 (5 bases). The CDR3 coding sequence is TGTGCCAGCAGCTTAGTAGGGAGACCCACAGATACGCAGTATTTT. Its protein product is CASSLVGRPTDTQYF. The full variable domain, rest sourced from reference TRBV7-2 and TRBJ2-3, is GAGVSQSPSNKVTEKGKDVELRCDPISGHTALYWYRQSLGQGLEFLIYFQGNSAPDKSGLPSDRFSAERTGGSVSTLTIQRTQQEDSAVYLCASSLVGRPTDTQYFGPGTRLTVL.